This T cell receptor (beta chain) comes out of a study of blood T cell repertoires in COVID-19. Study summary: There were acute and convalescent COVID-19 samples, and they came from the United States, Italy and Spain. The analysed material was cDNA or gDNA that came from T cells, B-cell-depleted T cells, or PBMCs.

This clone has only one observation. Trimming pared 8 bases from V and 1 base from J, leaving 11 bases between. The CDR3 spans 13 residues. Germline V lookup: CDR1 GTSNPN, CDR2 SVGIG (reference sequence). Under the authors' procedure: Amplified reference gene primers provided the basis for estimating nucleated cell counts. This table comes from immunoSEQ multiplex PCR, and its TCRdb copy is limited to in-frame clones, with some not included. The DNA gave D and trimming, while V, J and clone size come from that table. The sample has under 30,000 clones, 60% to 80% seen once. The sequenced sample was peripheral blood. The chain employs TRBV30 and TRBJ2-2, with D possibly being TRBD2 (6 bases). The source is a woman in her 70s with acute or convalescent COVID-19. CDR3 residues: CASLRGNTGELFF. DNA of the CDR3: TGTGCCAGCCTGCGGGGGAACACCGGGGAGCTGTTTTTT.